This T cell receptor (beta chain) was captured in a study of CXCR3-negative and CXCR3-positive naive CD8 T cells. Whole-study results and caveats: Diversity in memory CD8+ cells fell much lower than the comparably high levels seen in both naive subsets.

cDNA libraries for TRB were generated by 5' RACE incorporating UMI labels. TCRdb re-called the 5' RACE reads; one entry per CDR3 protein, DNA not given. The table gives 38,000 or so distinct CDR3 sequences; the top ten clones make up 1.5% to 2% of it. The CDR3 is 19 residues long. Germline-derived CDR1 and CDR2 are SGHDN and FVKESK. Worth noting for this clonotype: Its antigen is as yet unknown.

The origin of this receptor is a human donor in good health. Some clones in this sample may be carry-over from other donors' samples. V usage is TRBV14 and J usage is TRBJ1-1; TCRdb's D call, TRBD1, is unchecked because there is no DNA. Sequenced input: naive CXCR3- CD8+ T cells from blood. Subset here: CD45RO-CCR7+CD27+CD95- naive CD8+ T cells lacking CXCR3 (TNR3-). CDR3 loop: CASSQERSDRTYMNTEAFF.